The 28 T cell receptor beta chains given below trace back to one sample, sequenced in a study of identical twins. A single record per CDR3 protein comes from TCRdb applying MiXCR to the 5' RACE reads. The sample consists of some 900,000 distinct CDR3 sequences, roughly an eighth of them appearing once. These data also formed part of another study, on yellow fever vaccine responses in identical twins.

Sequenced input: PBMCs. All receptors come from a woman under 30 in good health.

This clonotype was counted a few times. V gene TRBV7-6 combines with J gene TRBJ2-3; maybe TRBD2 (6 bases). The CDR3 totals 16 residues. Trimming took 0 bases from V and 2 from J, leaving 12 bases between them. CDR1 and CDR2 (germline): SGHVS, FNYEAQ. This CDR3 is CASSLASRGITDTQYF. The CDR3 DNA reads as TGTGCCAGCAGCTTAGCATCCCGCGGGATCACAGATACGCAGTATTTT.

The CDR3 region is CASSAQGDTEAFF. CDR3 nucleotide sequence: TGTGCCAGCAGTGCACAGGGGGACACTGAAGCTTTCTTT. The chain couples TRBV2 to TRBJ1-1; 8 bases agree with TRBD1. The germline CDR1 and CDR2 sequences are SNHLY and FYNNEI. Trimming at V came to 4 bases and at J to 3 bases, leaving 1 base not matched to a gene. The CDR3 covers 13 residues.

The chain uses TRBV12-3 or TRBV12-4 and TRBJ2-3, with 9 bases fitting TRBD2. This CDR3 is built from 16 residues. V lost 3 bases and J lost 4; bases outside the gene matches: 8. CDR3 coding DNA: TGTGCCAGCAGTTTGGGTCGAGCGGGAGGCCCAGATACGCAGTATTTT. It encodes CASSLGRAGGPDTQYF.

This clonotype was counted at least ten times. This sequence joins TRBV12-3 or TRBV12-4 and TRBJ2-3; 9 bases match TRBD2. V shed 1 base, J shed 3 bases, and the junction held 5 bases outside the gene matches. The CDR3 loop spans 16 amino acids. This chain's CDR3 is CASSLDLAGPTDTQYF. The CDR3 bases are TGTGCCAGCAGTTTAGACCTAGCGGGACCAACAGATACGCAGTATTTT.

This clonotype was counted only a few times. V is TRBV7-9 and J is TRBJ2-7; 13 bases match TRBD2. V lost 4 bases, J lost 2 bases, and 5 bases stayed unmatched. CDR3 length: 16 amino acids. Germline values: CDR1 SEHNR, CDR2 FQNEAQ (reference sequence). CDR3 in amino acids: CASSSGTSGATYEQYF. CDR3 in DNA: TGTGCCAGCAGCTCAGGGACTAGCGGGGCTACCTACGAGCAGTACTTC.

This clonotype showed up just a few times. The chain links TRBV9 to TRBJ2-2; D is perhaps TRBD2 (6 bases). CDR3 size: 16 residues. The germline V gene encodes CDR1 SGDLS and CDR2 YYNGEE. The V end lost 4 bases, the J end lost 1 base, and 14 bases lay between the germline ends. CDR3 nucleotides: TGTGCCAGCAGCCCCCCGGCTAGCGAGAACACCGGGGAGCTGTTTTTT. Amino acids: CASSPPASENTGELFF.

The genes are TRBV20-1 and TRBJ2-1; 8 bases are shared with TRBD2. The CDR3 has 14 residues. The germline CDR1 and CDR2 sequences are DFQATT and SNEGSKA (reference sequence). J lost 5 bases, V lost 3 bases, and 6 bases had no gene match. CDR3 sequence: CSASNPGGDNEQFF. In nucleotides, the CDR3 is TGCAGTGCTAGCAATCCGGGAGGGGACAATGAGCAGTTCTTC.

The rearrangement joins TRBV18 to TRBJ2-7; 8 bases line up with TRBD1. Germline V gene data show CDR1 as KGHSH and CDR2 as LQKENI. Trimming at V came to 3 bases and at J to 6 bases, leaving 10 bases not matched to a gene. The CDR3 spans 15 residues. The CDR3 loop is CASSPIGQGQGEQYF. The CDR3 nucleotides are TGTGCCAGCTCACCGATAGGACAGGGTCAAGGCGAGCAGTACTTC.

V gene TRBV5-6 combines with J gene TRBJ2-1; D gene ambiguous. The CDR3 is made up of 14 amino acids. V lost 3 bases, J lost 9 bases, and 16 bases lay in between. Per the germline V gene, CDR1 is SGHDT and CDR2 is YYEEEE. The CDR3 sequence: CASSWLEARFEQFF. The CDR3, as DNA: TGTGCCAGCAGCTGGCTTGAGGCGCGATTTGAGCAGTTCTTC.

V gene TRBV6-5 combines with J gene TRBJ2-1; TRBD2 might be the D (6 bases). The CDR3 covers 12 residues. CDR1 is MNHEY, CDR2 SVGAGI, per germline. V gave up 0 bases and J gave up 12 bases, with 9 bases separating them. DNA for the CDR3: TGTGCCAGCAGTTACTCCACCGGGGGGCAGTTCTTC. It is translated as CASSYSTGGQFF.

The chain has TRBV7-8 and TRBJ2-4; D is unresolved. Trimming cost V 3 bases and J 2 bases, with 11 bases left between them. The germline gives CDR1 SGHVS, CDR2 FQNEAQ. The length of the CDR3 is 15 residues. CDR3 region: CASSFVGLTKNIQYF. CDR3 in DNA: TGTGCCAGCAGCTTTGTTGGGCTTACCAAAAACATTCAGTACTTC.

This clonotype appeared many times. This chain connects TRBV12-3 or TRBV12-4 to TRBJ2-7, with D perhaps TRBD1 or TRBD2 (5 bases each). V gave up 6 bases and J gave up 5 bases, with 14 bases separating them. The CDR3 loop spans 13 amino acids. The DNA for the CDR3 is TGTGCCAGCAGCAGAAACCGGGACCACGAGCAGTACTTC. Translating gives CASSRNRDHEQYF.

A single count supports this clonotype. Mismatch with germline at one junction end may stem from a read error. The chain is built from TRBV20-1 and TRBJ2-5, with 13 bases identical to TRBD2. The CDR3 extends over 18 amino acids. The germline V gene encodes CDR1 DFQATT and CDR2 SNEGSKA (reference sequence). The CDR3, as DNA: TGCTGTGCTAGAGTCGACCCAGGACTAGCGGGAGTGGGTGAGACCCAGTACTTC. Protein sequence: CCARVDPGLAGVGETQYF.

This clonotype was detected only a few times. This chain joins TRBV5-1 and TRBJ2-7; the D is unclear. This CDR3 region has 14 residues. V gave up 2 bases and J gave up 3 bases, with 12 bases separating them. The germline gives CDR1 SGHRS, CDR2 YFSETQ. CDR3: CASSLQRENYEQYV. CDR3 DNA sequence: TGCGCCAGCAGCTTACAAAGAGAAAACTACGAGCAGTACGTC.

The rearrangement joins TRBV10-3 to TRBJ1-2; 8 bases align to TRBD1. The germline V gene encodes CDR1 ENHRY and CDR2 SYGVKD. The CDR3 length is 16 residues. Germline trimming cut 3 bases from V and 6 bases from J; bases unmatched to any gene: 12. As DNA, the CDR3 is TGTGCCATCAGTGATTCAAACAGGGGGAAAGTCGATGGCTACACCTTC. Its protein product is CAISDSNRGKVDGYTF.

Many counts were recorded for this clonotype. V usage is TRBV14 and J usage is TRBJ2-7; D is ambiguous. Trimming shortened V by 5 bases and J by 5 bases, and 7 bases separated the two germline ends. Germline assignment: CDR1 SGHDN and CDR2 FVKESK. The CDR3 is 11 residues long. The CDR3 DNA reads as TGTGCCAGCAGCGAAGTAAACGAGCAGTACTTC. This codes for CASSEVNEQYF.

This chain joins TRBV7-2 and TRBJ2-7; 13 bases are a match to TRBD2. The V segment lost 5 bases and the J segment 0 bases; nucleotides outside the gene matches: 7. The germline V gene encodes CDR1 SGHTA and CDR2 FQGNSA. The CDR3 has 17 amino acids. DNA for the CDR3: TGTGCCAGCAGCCGAAGACTAGCGGGAGGTTACTCCTACGAGCAGTACTTC. Amino acid sequence: CASSRRLAGGYSYEQYF.

Only a few counts were recorded for this clonotype. The chain carries TRBV2 and TRBJ2-1; D is undetermined. Germline V gene data show CDR1 as SNHLY and CDR2 as FYNNEI. Between the trimmed V and J ends, which lost 10 bases and 0 bases, there was a span of 13 bases. The CDR3 totals 14 residues. The CDR3 region is CAIQRWSSYNEQFF. The DNA for the CDR3 is TGTGCCATCCAAAGGTGGAGCTCCTACAATGAGCAGTTCTTC.

The chain links TRBV24-1 to TRBJ2-5; 10 bases match TRBD1. CDR3 length: 17 residues. J gave up 4 bases and V 5 bases, and 12 bases lay outside the gene matches. Germline CDR1 reads KGHDR; CDR2 reads SFDVKD. The CDR3 DNA sequence: TGTGCCACCAGTGGAGTTGAGACAGGGGGCGCGGGAGAGACCCAGTACTTC. It yields the protein CATSGVETGGAGETQYF.

This clonotype was observed at least ten times. This chain connects TRBV12-3 or TRBV12-4 to TRBJ2-5; 8 nucleotides align to TRBD1. This CDR3 is built from 13 residues. J was trimmed by 4 bases and V by 6 bases; bases with no gene match: 4. The CDR3 loop reads CASRVTGAETQYF. In nucleotides, the CDR3 is TGTGCCAGCAGAGTGACAGGGGCAGAGACCCAGTACTTC.

This clonotype was observed a few times. This sequence joins TRBV20-1 and TRBJ1-6, with D unclear. CDR1 DFQATT and CDR2 SNEGSKA come from the germline V gene (reference sequence). This CDR3 contains 15 residues. Trimming took off 3 bases at V and 8 bases at J, with 17 bases between the two ends. The CDR3 protein is CSASPAGRMHSPLHF. The CDR3, as DNA: TGCAGTGCTAGTCCGGCGGGGAGGATGCATTCACCCCTCCACTTT.

The chain combines TRBV20-1 with TRBJ2-6; no firm D call. The CDR3 is 15 residues long. Germline V gives CDR1 DFQATT, CDR2 SNEGSKA (reference sequence). V shed 0 bases and J shed 1 base, with 7 bases lying between them. The CDR3 DNA is TGCAGTGCTAGAGATCGAGCGTCTGGGGCCAACGTCCTGACTTTC. As protein: CSARDRASGANVLTF.

In its sample, this clonotype was seen a few times. CDR3 nucleotide sequence: TGCGCCAACCCGGGACAGGGGACCCGTTATCAACTTAATGAAAAACTGTTTTTT. This encodes CANPGQGTRYQLNEKLFF. The chain recombines TRBV4-1 with TRBJ1-4; 10 nucleotides match TRBD1. Germline assignment: CDR1 MGHRA and CDR2 YSYEKL. The V gene end was trimmed by 10 bases and the J gene end by 4 bases; junction bases not matched to a gene: 18. There are 18 residues in the CDR3.

The genes are TRBV20-1 and TRBJ2-7; no firm D call. This CDR3 is 13 amino acids long. The germline V gene encodes CDR1 DFQATT and CDR2 SNEGSKA (reference sequence). Trimming shortened V by 3 bases and J by 0 bases, and 9 bases separated the two germline ends. The CDR3 reads CSASWQASYEQYF. CDR3 DNA: TGCAGTGCTAGTTGGCAGGCCTCCTACGAGCAGTACTTC.

This clonotype was detected only a few times. The J gene is TRBJ2-1, the V gene TRBV13; 11 bases agree with TRBD2. J lost 1 base, V lost 0 bases, and 5 bases had no gene match. Germline values: CDR1 PRHDT, CDR2 FYEKMQ (reference sequence). The CDR3 has 18 amino acids. The CDR3 loop reads CASSLGGLAGFSYNEQFF. CDR3 DNA: TGTGCCAGCAGCTTAGGCGGACTAGCGGGCTTTTCCTACAATGAGCAGTTCTTC.

The V gene is TRBV4-1, the J gene TRBJ2-1; TRBD1 agrees at 9 bases. This CDR3 has 17 amino acids. The V and J ends lost 0 bases and 4 bases, in that order; junction bases with no gene match: 7. Germline values: CDR1 MGHRA, CDR2 YSYEKL. The DNA for the CDR3 is TGCGCCAGCAGCCAAGAATCAACAGGGGGCTCGTACAATGAGCAGTTCTTC. This gives the protein CASSQESTGGSYNEQFF.

Ten or more counts support this clonotype. One end of the junction is discordant with germline, which a read error may explain. The chain links TRBV12-3 or TRBV12-4 to TRBJ2-1; 10 bases agree with TRBD2. The CDR3 is 14 residues long. In DNA, the CDR3 is TGTGCCAGCAGTCTAGCGGGAGAGAACAATGAGCAGTTCTTC. Translating gives CASSLAGENNEQFF.

This clonotype has just a few counts. The V call is TRBV7-9, the J call TRBJ2-3, with 7 bases fitting TRBD2. CDR3 length: 15 residues. Germline V CDR1 and CDR2: SEHNR, FQNEAQ (reference sequence). Losses at the gene ends were 5 bases for V and 5 bases for J; bases not matched to a gene: 10. Written as DNA, the CDR3 is TGTGCCAGCAGCCCAACAGGCGGGAGAGGAGATACGCAGTATTTT. Amino acid sequence: CASSPTGGRGDTQYF.